A selection of T cell receptor beta chains follows, all from one sample in a study of T cells in localized non-small cell lung cancer. Repertoires were generated with immunoSEQ multiplex PCR, while TCRdb's copy carries only in-frame clones and drops some. The sample holds about 48,000 clones, approximately 77% seen once. Specimen: peripheral blood, collected before any cancer treatment. All receptors come from a man aged 35-75 years with stage I squamous cell lung carcinoma. The CDR3 runs from the conserved cysteine through the conserved F or W. The D gene is left open where the match is weak. Size is stated for part of the rows, as once, few or many counts, or as a class when the clone is expanded.

J gene: TRBJ2-1
V gene: TRBV28
D gene: TRBD2
clone size: NA
CDR3 DNA: TGTGCCTCGACTAGCGGGGTGTTCGCCTACAATGAGCAGTTCTTC
CDR3 protein: CASTSGVFAYNEQFF

J gene: TRBJ1-1
V gene: TRBV25-1
D gene: NA
clone size: NA
CDR3 DNA: TGTGCCAGCAGTTGGGACCTGAACACTGAAGCTTTCTTT
CDR3 protein: CASSWDLNTEAFF

J gene: TRBJ1-3
V gene: TRBV4-2
D gene: NA
clone size: NA
CDR3 DNA: TGTGCCAGCAGCCAAGATCGCAGGTCCGTCTCTGGAAACACCATATATTTT
CDR3 protein: CASSQDRRSVSGNTIYF

J gene: TRBJ1-6
V gene: TRBV13
D gene: NA
clone size: NA
CDR3 DNA: TGTGCCAGCAGCTTAGGACTGACAGATTCACCCCTCCACTTT
CDR3 protein: CASSLGLTDSPLHF

J gene: TRBJ2-3
V gene: TRBV9
D gene: NA
clone size: NA
CDR3 DNA: TGTGCCAGCAGCGTAACCATAGCGGACCTCGATACGCAGTATTTT
CDR3 protein: CASSVTIADLDTQYF

J gene: TRBJ1-2
V gene: TRBV5-1
D gene: NA
clone size: NA
CDR3 DNA: TGCGCCAGCAGCTTATCGACAGGTTCCGGGCGAGGCTACACCTTC
CDR3 protein: CASSLSTGSGRGYTF

J gene: TRBJ2-5
V gene: TRBV9
D gene: TRBD1
clone size: NA
CDR3 DNA: TGTGCCAGCAGCTTAACAGGGGGTGGACGAGAGACCCAGTACTTC
CDR3 protein: CASSLTGGGRETQYF

J gene: TRBJ2-2
V gene: TRBV7-3
D gene: NA
clone size: NA
CDR3 DNA: TGTGCCAGCAGCTTAAGAGCGACCCTCGATCCGTCCGGGGAGCTGTTTTTT
CDR3 protein: CASSLRATLDPSGELFF

J gene: TRBJ1-5
V gene: TRBV2
D gene: NA
clone size: many
CDR3 DNA: TGTGCCAGCAAAATTCTACAGGGAATCGGGAGCAATCAGCCCCAGCATTTT
CDR3 protein: CASKILQGIGSNQPQHF

J gene: TRBJ1-6
V gene: TRBV27
D gene: NA
clone size: NA
CDR3 DNA: TGTGCCAGCAGTTTTATGGGGGTTAATTCACCCCTCCACTTT
CDR3 protein: CASSFMGVNSPLHF

J gene: TRBJ2-5
V gene: TRBV28
D gene: TRBD2
clone size: NA
CDR3 DNA: TGTGCCAGCACAAAGCGGGGGGAGAGAGAGGAGACCCAGTACTTC
CDR3 protein: CASTKRGEREETQYF

J gene: TRBJ2-5
V gene: TRBV5-1
D gene: NA
clone size: NA
CDR3 DNA: TGCGCCAGCAGCGCCACTACCTCGGGAAGGGAGACCCAGTACTTC
CDR3 protein: CASSATTSGRETQYF

J gene: TRBJ1-6
V gene: TRBV28
D gene: NA
clone size: few
CDR3 DNA: TGTGCCAGCAGTTTTGCGAACTACTTCTATTCACCCCTCCACTTT
CDR3 protein: CASSFANYFYSPLHF

J gene: TRBJ2-1
V gene: TRBV28
D gene: TRBD1
clone size: once
CDR3 DNA: TGTGCCAGCAGTTTAGAAATTGGCTGGACAGGGTTCTACAATGAGCAGTTCTTC
CDR3 protein: CASSLEIGWTGFYNEQFF

J gene: TRBJ1-1
V gene: TRBV5-1
D gene: TRBD1
clone size: many
CDR3 DNA: TGCGCCAGCAGCTCAGGACAGGGTGGCACTGAAGCTTTCTTT
CDR3 protein: CASSSGQGGTEAFF

J gene: TRBJ2-7
V gene: TRBV7-8
D gene: NA
clone size: NA
CDR3 DNA: TGTGCCAGCAGCTCCTTAGGGGGAGTGGGGTACGAGCAGTACTTC
CDR3 protein: CASSSLGGVGYEQYF

J gene: TRBJ2-5
V gene: TRBV6-1
D gene: TRBD2
clone size: few
CDR3 DNA: TGTGCCAGCAGTGAACTAGCGGGGGGGCAAGAGACCCAGTACTTC
CDR3 protein: CASSELAGGQETQYF

J gene: TRBJ1-1
V gene: TRBV28
D gene: TRBD1
clone size: NA
CDR3 DNA: TGTGCCAGCAGTACTACAGGGGGCGCTCGAACTGAAGCTTTCTTT
CDR3 protein: CASSTTGGARTEAFF

J gene: TRBJ1-2
V gene: TRBV19
D gene: NA
clone size: NA
CDR3 DNA: TGTGCCCTCCGGGACACCCAGCCCTATGGCTACACCTTC
CDR3 protein: CALRDTQPYGYTF

J gene: TRBJ2-7
V gene: TRBV15
D gene: NA
clone size: NA
CDR3 DNA: TGTGCCACCAGCAGAGACCGCGATACGTACGAGCAGTACTTC
CDR3 protein: CATSRDRDTYEQYF

J gene: TRBJ2-7
V gene: TRBV4-1
D gene: TRBD1
clone size: NA
CDR3 DNA: TGCGCCAGCAGCCAAGGGATGGTTCGAGGGACAGGGTCCTACGAGCAGTACTTC
CDR3 protein: CASSQGMVRGTGSYEQYF

J gene: TRBJ2-1
V gene: TRBV2
D gene: TRBD2
clone size: NA
CDR3 DNA: TGTGCCAGCAGTGAATTAGCGGGGGGATATTACAATGAGCAGTTCTTC
CDR3 protein: CASSELAGGYYNEQFF

J gene: TRBJ1-5
V gene: TRBV28
D gene: NA
clone size: NA
CDR3 DNA: TGTGCCAGCAGTTTAATGAATCAGCCCCAGCATTTT
CDR3 protein: CASSLMNQPQHF

J gene: TRBJ1-3
V gene: TRBV9
D gene: TRBD1
clone size: NA
CDR3 DNA: TGTGCCAGCAGCGTAGCGGGACAGGGCTTAAACACCATATATTTT
CDR3 protein: CASSVAGQGLNTIYF

J gene: TRBJ2-5
V gene: TRBV11-2
D gene: NA
clone size: NA
CDR3 DNA: TGTGCCAGCAGCTTAGGGTGGCTTGCGGAGACCCAGTACTTC
CDR3 protein: CASSLGWLAETQYF